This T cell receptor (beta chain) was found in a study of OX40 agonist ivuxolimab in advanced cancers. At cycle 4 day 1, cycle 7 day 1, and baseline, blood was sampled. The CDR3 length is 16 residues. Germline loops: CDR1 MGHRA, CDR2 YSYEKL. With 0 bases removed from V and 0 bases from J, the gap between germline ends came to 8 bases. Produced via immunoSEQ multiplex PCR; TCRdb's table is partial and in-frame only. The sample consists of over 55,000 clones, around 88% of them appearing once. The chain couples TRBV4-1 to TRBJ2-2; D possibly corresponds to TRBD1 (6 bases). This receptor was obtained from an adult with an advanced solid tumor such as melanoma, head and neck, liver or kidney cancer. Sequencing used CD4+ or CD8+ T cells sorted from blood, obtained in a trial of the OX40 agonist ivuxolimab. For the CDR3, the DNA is TGCGCCAGCAGCCAAGATTCAGGGGCGAACACCGGGGAGCTGTTTTTT. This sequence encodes CASSQDSGANTGELFF.